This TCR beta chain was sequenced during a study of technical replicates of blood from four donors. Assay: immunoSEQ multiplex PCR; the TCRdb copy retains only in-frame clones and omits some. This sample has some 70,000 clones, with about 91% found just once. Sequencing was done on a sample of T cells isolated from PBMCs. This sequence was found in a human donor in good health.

CDR3 residues: CAWSPGVREAFF. The DNA of the CDR3 is TGTGCCTGGAGTCCCGGGGTGCGTGAAGCTTTCTTT. The genes are TRBV30 and TRBJ1-1; D ambiguous. Germline assignment: CDR1 GTSNPN and CDR2 SVGIG (reference sequence). The V gene lost 2 bases and the J gene lost 7 bases, with 11 bases spanning the gap. This CDR3 is built from 12 residues.